What follows are 12 T cell receptor beta chains derived from one specimen sequenced in a study of shared clonotypes between healthy human individuals. Here immunoSEQ multiplex PCR was the method, and the copy in TCRdb shows in-frame clones only, minus some. Of hundreds of thousands of clones in the sample, around 97% were seen once. Sequencing was carried out using naive CD4+ T cells sorted from blood. As to subset: CD45RA+ positively selected. These receptor sequences come from a woman aged 25 to 45 in good health.

This rearrangement joins TRBV4-2 to TRBJ2-3; tentatively, D is TRBD2 (6 bases). V lost 0 bases and J lost 4, with 23 bases in between. The CDR3 extends over 19 amino acids. The germline CDR1 and CDR2 sequences are LGHNA and YNFKEQ. The CDR3 region is CASSQDGAGGRDSADTQYF. CDR3 in DNA: TGTGCCAGCAGCCAAGACGGGGCCGGGGGACGAGATAGCGCAGATACGCAGTATTTT.

This clone occurred once. The same CDR3 arises from other DNA sequences in this sample as well. The V and J genes are TRBV6-1 and TRBJ1-1; D is possibly TRBD1 (5 bases). V lost 3 bases and J 1 base, leaving 6 bases between the germline ends. CDR3 length equals 13 residues. From germline, CDR1 is MNHNS and CDR2 SASEGT. CDR3 loop: CASSDQGNTEAFF. CDR3 DNA sequence: TGTGCCAGCAGTGACCAGGGGAACACTGAAGCTTTCTTT.

The V and J genes are TRBV28 and TRBJ2-2; D is ambiguous. This CDR3 is 14 amino acids long. V lost 2 bases to trimming and J lost 7 bases, with 11 bases between them. In germline, CDR1 is MDHEN, CDR2 SYDVKM. For the CDR3, the DNA is TGTGCCAGCAGTTTACAAGGATTTAGCGGGGAGCTGTTTTTT. Its protein product is CASSLQGFSGELFF.

The chain has TRBV5-1 and TRBJ2-1; perhaps TRBD2 as D (7 bases). Germline V CDR1 and CDR2: SGHRS, YFSETQ. CDR3 size: 16 residues. Trimming stripped 3 bases from V and 7 bases from J, with 20 bases between. Here the CDR3 DNA reads TGCGCCAGCAGCTCGGGGGGCAGTCCATCGGGTAATGAGCAGTTCTTC. Protein sequence: CASSSGGSPSGNEQFF.

This clone came up once. This chain links TRBV30 with TRBJ1-5; no clear D gene. Between the trimmed V and J ends, which lost 2 bases and 2 bases, there was a span of 7 bases. This CDR3 spans 13 amino acids. In germline, CDR1 is GTSNPN, CDR2 SVGIG (reference sequence). The DNA for the CDR3 is TGTGCCTGGAGTCCGGACGGCAATCAGCCCCAGCATTTT. Translated: CAWSPDGNQPQHF.

The chain couples TRBV28 to TRBJ2-3, with D tentatively TRBD1 or TRBD2 (6 bases each). Trimming removed 6 bases at V and 3 bases at J, with 13 bases between. The CDR3 is made up of 14 amino acids. Germline loops: CDR1 MDHEN, CDR2 SYDVKM. The CDR3 is CASRKQGGTDTQYF. As DNA, the CDR3 is TGTGCCAGCAGGAAACAGGGAGGTACAGATACGCAGTATTTT.

The chain carries TRBV5-4 and TRBJ2-7, with a tentative D call TRBD2 (6 bases). CDR1 SGHNT and CDR2 YYREEE come from the germline V gene (reference sequence). The germline V and J ends were trimmed by 4 bases and 3 bases, with 17 bases remaining between them. The CDR3 consists of 15 residues. The CDR3 DNA is TGTGCCAGCAGCCATGGTGTCGGACTAATCTACGAGCAGTACTTC. Amino acids: CASSHGVGLIYEQYF.

This chain connects TRBV11-2 to TRBJ2-7; D not certain. This CDR3 has 12 residues. V gave up 7 bases and J gave up 1 base, with 8 bases separating them. Germline CDR1 is SGHAT and CDR2 is FQNNGV. The CDR3 loop is CASKTQSYEQYF. In nucleotides, the CDR3 is TGTGCCAGCAAAACACAGTCCTACGAGCAGTACTTC.

The chain uses TRBV29-1 and TRBJ2-7, with TRBD2 matching over 8 bases. Germline values: CDR1 SQVTM, CDR2 ANQGSEA. With 6 bases clipped from V and 0 bases from J, the junction kept 10 bases outside the gene matches. The CDR3 spans 15 residues. The CDR3: CSVVGGRTPSYEQYF. As DNA, the CDR3 is TGCAGCGTCGTCGGCGGGAGGACCCCCTCCTACGAGCAGTACTTC.

The genes are TRBV18 and TRBJ1-2; the match to TRBD1 covers 8 bases. J was trimmed by 0 bases and V by 0 bases; bases with no gene match: 12. From germline, CDR1 is KGHSH and CDR2 LQKENI. The CDR3 is 19 amino acids. DNA of the CDR3: TGTGCCAGCTCACCACCGGGTAGGACAGGGCCCAGTCCTAACTATGGCTACACCTTC. The encoded protein is CASSPPGRTGPSPNYGYTF.

Only one count was recorded for this clone. This chain links TRBV6-5 with TRBJ1-2; no firm D call. The CDR3 has 14 amino acids. Germline V gene sequence: CDR1 MNHEY, CDR2 SVGAGI. The V end lost 3 bases, the J end lost 8 bases, and 16 bases lay between the germline ends. The CDR3 nucleotides read TGTGCCAGCAGTTATGGGCAGCTCGGGTACGGCTACACCTTC. Residues: CASSYGQLGYGYTF.

V usage is TRBV4-1 and J usage is TRBJ2-5; maybe TRBD2 (6 bases). CDR1 is MGHRA and CDR2 is YSYEKL in the germline V gene. This CDR3 contains 17 residues. Trimming left V 1 base short and J 0 bases short, with 15 bases between. The CDR3 DNA is TGCGCCAGCAGCCAAGGGTCAGGTGGGGGGTACCAAGAGACCCAGTACTTC. Encoded protein: CASSQGSGGGYQETQYF.